This note documents a single T cell receptor (beta chain) sequence. The data were obtained in a study of blood T cells in healthy people across ages. Together with a sample-barcoded 5' primer, a J-beta primer mix was included in a second PCR lasting about 7 to 11 cycles. TCRdb analysed the 5' RACE reads with MiXCR anew, one entry per CDR3 protein. The data hold 920,000 or so distinct CDR3 sequences, with 35% to 50% observed a single time. Germline CDR1 is SGHTA and CDR2 is FQGNSA. The CDR3 spans 13 residues. Trimming removed 6 bases at V and 7 bases at J, with 12 bases between. The chain employs TRBV7-2 and TRBJ2-2; D unresolved. The sequenced material came from blood. The sequence derives from a woman between 55 and 75 years old in good health. CDR3 in amino acids: CASSRTGLGELFF. The CDR3 DNA follows: TGTGCCAGCAGTCGTACCGGGCTCGGGGAGCTGTTTTTT.